The TCR beta chain under discussion was sequenced for a study of cytotoxic CD8 clonotypes in ibrutinib-treated CLL. Study in general: Of a cohort that held 11 relapsed/refractory and 15 treatment-naive patients, around 18 were IGHV unmutated.

The protocol was immunoSEQ multiplex PCR, while the TCRdb copy is restricted to in-frame clones and leaves out a portion. The table includes hundreds of thousands of clones, about 77% detected once. Only a few counts were recorded for this clone. The germline V gene encodes CDR1 SEHNR and CDR2 FQNEAQ (reference sequence). After removal of 2 bases from V and 8 bases from J, the junction contained 7 bases not matched to a gene. This CDR3 comprises 16 residues. The rearrangement links TRBV7-9 to TRBJ2-1; 12 bases map to TRBD2. The starting material was PBMCs, obtained before ibrutinib treatment. The TCR comes from a human donor with chronic lymphocytic leukemia. CDR3 in amino acids: CASSLWTSGKEDEQFF. In DNA form, the CDR3 reads TGTGCCAGCAGCTTATGGACTAGCGGGAAGGAGGATGAGCAGTTCTTC.